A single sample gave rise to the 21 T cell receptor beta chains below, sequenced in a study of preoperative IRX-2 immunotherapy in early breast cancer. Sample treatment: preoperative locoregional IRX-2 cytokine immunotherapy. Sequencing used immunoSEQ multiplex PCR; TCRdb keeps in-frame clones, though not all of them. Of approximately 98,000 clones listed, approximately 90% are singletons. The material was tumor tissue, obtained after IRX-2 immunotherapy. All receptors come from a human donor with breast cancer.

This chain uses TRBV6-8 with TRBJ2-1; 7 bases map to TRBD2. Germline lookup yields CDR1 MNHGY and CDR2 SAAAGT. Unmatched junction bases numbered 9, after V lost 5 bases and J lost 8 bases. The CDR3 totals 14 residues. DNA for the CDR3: TGTGCCAGCAGTGTCCTAGCGGTCCCCCATGAGCAGTTCTTC. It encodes CASSVLAVPHEQFF.

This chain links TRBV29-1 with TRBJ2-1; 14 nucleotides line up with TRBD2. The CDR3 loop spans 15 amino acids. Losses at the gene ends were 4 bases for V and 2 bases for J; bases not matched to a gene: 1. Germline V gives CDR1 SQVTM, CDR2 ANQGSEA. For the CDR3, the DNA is TGCAGCGTTGTGACTAGCGGGAGGGCCTACAATGAGCAGTTCTTC. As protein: CSVVTSGRAYNEQFF.

In nucleotides, the CDR3 is TGTGCCAGTAGTATCGGAGCGTCGAACACCGGGGAGCTGTTTTTT. This translates into CASSIGASNTGELFF. The chain carries TRBV19 and TRBJ2-2; D gene unclear. Per the germline V gene, CDR1 is LNHDA and CDR2 is SQIVND (reference sequence). V was cut by 3 bases and J by 0 bases, with 8 bases left in between. There are 15 residues in the CDR3.

In nucleotides, the CDR3 is TGTGCCAGCAGTTCGCCCGGGACAGTTCATCAGCCCCAGCATTTT. Protein product: CASSSPGTVHQPQHF. The chain combines TRBV28 with TRBJ1-5; 7 bases fit TRBD1. V shed 4 bases, J shed 5 bases, and the junction held 8 bases outside the gene matches. Looked up from germline, CDR1 is MDHEN and CDR2 is SYDVKM. The CDR3 has 15 amino acids.

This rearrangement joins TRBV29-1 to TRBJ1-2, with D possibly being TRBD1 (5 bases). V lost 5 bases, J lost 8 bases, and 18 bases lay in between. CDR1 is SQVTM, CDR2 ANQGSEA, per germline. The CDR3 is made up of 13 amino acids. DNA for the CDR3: TGCAGCGTTAGAGGTACAGGATCGGACGGCTACACCTTC. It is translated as CSVRGTGSDGYTF.

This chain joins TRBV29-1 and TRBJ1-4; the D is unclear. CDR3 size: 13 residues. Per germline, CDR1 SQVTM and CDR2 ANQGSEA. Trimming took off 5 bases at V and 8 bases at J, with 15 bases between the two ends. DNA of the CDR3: TGCAGCGTTCTCACCCCCCGGGGAGAAAAACTGTTTTTT. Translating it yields CSVLTPRGEKLFF.

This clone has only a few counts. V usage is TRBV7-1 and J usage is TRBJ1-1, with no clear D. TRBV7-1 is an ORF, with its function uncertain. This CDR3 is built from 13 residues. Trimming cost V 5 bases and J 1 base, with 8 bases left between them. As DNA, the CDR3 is TGTGCCAGCAGCGTTGGGGAGAACACTGAAGCTTTCTTT. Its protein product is CASSVGENTEAFF.

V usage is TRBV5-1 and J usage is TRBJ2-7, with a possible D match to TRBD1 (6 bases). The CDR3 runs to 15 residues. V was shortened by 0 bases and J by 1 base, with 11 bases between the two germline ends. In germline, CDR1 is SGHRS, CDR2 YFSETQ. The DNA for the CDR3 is TGCGCCAGCAGCTTGGCAGGGGATAGGTCCTACGAGCAGTACTTC. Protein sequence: CASSLAGDRSYEQYF.

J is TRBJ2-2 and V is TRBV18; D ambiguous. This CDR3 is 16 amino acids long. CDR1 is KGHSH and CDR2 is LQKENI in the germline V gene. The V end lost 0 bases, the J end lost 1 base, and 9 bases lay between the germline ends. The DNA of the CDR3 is TGTGCCAGCTCACCACCGGCCACTAAGAACACCGGGGAGCTGTTTTTT. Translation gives CASSPPATKNTGELFF.

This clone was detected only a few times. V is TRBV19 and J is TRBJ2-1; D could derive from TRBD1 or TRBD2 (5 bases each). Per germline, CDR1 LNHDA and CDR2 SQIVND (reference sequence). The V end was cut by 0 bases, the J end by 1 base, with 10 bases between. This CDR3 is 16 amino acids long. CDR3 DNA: TGTGCCAGTAGTATAGACGGGACCAAGTCCTACAATGAGCAGTTCTTC. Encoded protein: CASSIDGTKSYNEQFF.

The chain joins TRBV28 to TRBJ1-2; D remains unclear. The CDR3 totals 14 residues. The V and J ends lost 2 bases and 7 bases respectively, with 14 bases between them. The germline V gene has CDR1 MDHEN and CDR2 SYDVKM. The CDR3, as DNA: TGTGCCAGCAGTTTAGATCGCCTGGACGGTGGCTACACCTTC. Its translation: CASSLDRLDGGYTF.

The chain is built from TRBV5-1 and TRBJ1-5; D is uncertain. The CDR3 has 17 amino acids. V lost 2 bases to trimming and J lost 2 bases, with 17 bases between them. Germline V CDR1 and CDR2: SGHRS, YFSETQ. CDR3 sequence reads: CASSFGPQRGGNQPQHF. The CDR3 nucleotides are TGCGCCAGCAGCTTCGGGCCCCAACGCGGGGGCAATCAGCCCCAGCATTTT.

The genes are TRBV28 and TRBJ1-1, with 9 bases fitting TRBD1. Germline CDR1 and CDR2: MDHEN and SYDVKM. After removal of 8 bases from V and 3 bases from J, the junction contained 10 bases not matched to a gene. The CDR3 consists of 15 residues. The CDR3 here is CASVTGGVFDTEAFF. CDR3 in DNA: TGTGCCAGCGTAACAGGGGGCGTTTTCGACACTGAAGCTTTCTTT.

The CDR3 DNA is TGTGCCTGGACCCTAAAGAGCAGGGGCGGCTATGGCTACACCTTC. This translates into CAWTLKSRGGYGYTF. The chain uses TRBV30 and TRBJ1-2, with D perhaps TRBD1 (6 bases). Germline CDR1 reads GTSNPN; CDR2 reads SVGIG (reference sequence). This CDR3 has 15 amino acids. V was cut by 4 bases and J by 4 bases, with 19 bases left in between.

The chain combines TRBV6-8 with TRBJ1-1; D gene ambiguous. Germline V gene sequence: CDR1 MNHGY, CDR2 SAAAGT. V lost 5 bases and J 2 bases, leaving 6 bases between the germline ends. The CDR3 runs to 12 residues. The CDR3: CASSPHNTEAFF. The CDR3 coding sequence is TGTGCCAGCAGTCCGCATAACACTGAAGCTTTCTTT.

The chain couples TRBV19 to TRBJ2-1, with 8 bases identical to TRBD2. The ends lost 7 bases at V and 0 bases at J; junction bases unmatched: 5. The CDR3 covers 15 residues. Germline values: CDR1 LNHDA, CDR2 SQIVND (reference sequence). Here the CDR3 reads CASTPSGSSYNEQFF. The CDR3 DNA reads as TGTGCCAGTACCCCCAGCGGGAGCTCCTACAATGAGCAGTTCTTC.

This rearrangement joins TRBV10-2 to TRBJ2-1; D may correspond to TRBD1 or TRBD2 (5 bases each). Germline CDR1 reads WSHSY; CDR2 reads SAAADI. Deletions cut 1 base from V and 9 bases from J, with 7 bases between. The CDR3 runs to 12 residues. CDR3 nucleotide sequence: TGCGCCAGCAGTGAGTTGAGGGGTGAGCAGTTCTTC. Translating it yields CASSELRGEQFF.

CDR3 in amino acids: CASSQSVPDTQYF. The CDR3 DNA is TGTGCCAGCAGCCAATCGGTACCTGATACGCAGTATTTT. The gene calls are TRBV16 and TRBJ2-3; D unclear. Trimming took 0 bases from V and 6 from J, leaving 7 bases between them. CDR3 length: 13 amino acids. CDR1 is KGHSY and CDR2 is FQNENV in the germline V gene.

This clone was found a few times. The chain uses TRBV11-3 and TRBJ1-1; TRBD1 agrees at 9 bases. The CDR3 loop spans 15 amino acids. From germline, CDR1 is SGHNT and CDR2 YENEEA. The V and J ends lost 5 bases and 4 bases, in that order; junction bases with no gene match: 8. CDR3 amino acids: CASSPTGGVFTEAFF. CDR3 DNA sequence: TGTGCCAGCAGCCCAACAGGGGGCGTCTTCACTGAAGCTTTCTTT. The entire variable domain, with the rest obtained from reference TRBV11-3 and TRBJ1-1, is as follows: EAGVVQSPRYKIIEKKQPVAFWCNPISGHNTLYWYLQNLGQGPELLIRYENEEAVDDSQLPKDRFSAERLKGVDSTLKIQPAELGDSAVYLCASSPTGGVFTEAFFGQGTRLTVV.

The DNA of the CDR3 is TGTGCCAGCAGCTTAGACTCGACAGGTACAGGCAATGAGCAGTTCTTC. Translated: CASSLDSTGTGNEQFF. The V and J genes are TRBV11-3 and TRBJ2-1, with D tentatively TRBD1 (6 bases). The germline CDR1 and CDR2 sequences are SGHNT and YENEEA. V was shortened by 0 bases and J by 6 bases, with 15 bases between the two germline ends. The CDR3 loop spans 16 amino acids.

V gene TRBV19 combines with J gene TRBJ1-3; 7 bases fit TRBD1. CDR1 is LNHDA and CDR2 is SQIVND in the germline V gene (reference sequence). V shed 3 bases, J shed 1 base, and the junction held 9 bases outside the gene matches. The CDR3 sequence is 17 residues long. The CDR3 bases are TGTGCCAGTAGTATTCTCCCGACAGGGTCTTCTGGAAACACCATATATTTT. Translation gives CASSILPTGSSGNTIYF.